In this sample, the clone carrying this T cell receptor beta chain turned up many times. The antigen is not known. TCRdb re-called the reads with MiXCR, one entry per CDR3 protein. The sample carries about 140,000 distinct CDR3 sequences, about 6.5% recorded once. This sample stems from a study of T cell repertoires in cytomegalovirus infection. As for the study in general: The public TCR beta signatures pointed to both CMV infection and matching HLA type.

Germline V gene sequence: CDR1 MDHEN, CDR2 SYDVKM. The CDR3 totals 15 residues. Trimming removed 1 base from V and 6 bases from J, with 13 bases in between. Findings and caveats of the study: Within the response measured ex vivo, HLA-C-restricted CMV-specific TCR beta clonotypes were dominant.

Material: PBMCs. This clonotype originated in a human donor in good health (CMV status not recorded). Some clones in this sample may be carry-over from other donors' samples. J is TRBJ1-5 and V is TRBV28, with D maybe TRBD1 (5 bases). The CDR3 loop reads CASSLSGLVSQPQHF. CDR3 nucleotides: TGTGCCAGCAGTTTATCAGGGTTGGTGAGTCAGCCCCAGCATTTT.